Sequencing of this T cell receptor (beta chain) was carried out in a study of CD8 T cells in Susac syndrome. Patients with stable or active relapsing-remitting disease, all of them treatment-naive, made up the multiple sclerosis controls. CDR3 length: 18 amino acids. Per germline, CDR1 LNHNV and CDR2 YYDKDF (reference sequence). V lost 3 bases, J lost 4 bases, and 13 bases stayed unmatched. Reverse transcription of roughly 0.5 to 1 ug RNA used random hexamers. TCRdb reprocessed the immunoSEQ multiplex PCR reads via MiXCR and lists one record per CDR3 protein. In the table there are about 300,000 distinct CDR3 sequences, more than 75% of which are singletons.

What was sequenced was CD8+ T cells from PBMCs. This TCR was sampled from a human donor with multiple sclerosis. The chain joins TRBV15 to TRBJ2-2; TRBD2 agrees at 8 bases. DNA of the CDR3: TGTGCCACCAGCAGTGAAATTATAGCGGGATCGGCCACCGGGGAGCTGTTTTTT. It is translated as CATSSEIIAGSATGELFF.